These T cell receptor beta chains were read from a single sample in a study of low-dose radiotherapy and immunotherapy resistance in tumors. MiXCR was run by TCRdb on the reads, yielding one entry per CDR3 protein. The table lists almost 40,000 distinct CDR3 sequences, about a third of them singletons. Source: PBMCs, taken before treatment. These receptors all come from a male donor with gallbladder cancer. Both conserved end residues are part of each CDR3. The D gene is left open where the match is weak. Not all rows give a size; the values are once, few, many and, for expanded clones, a class.

J gene,D gene,V gene,clone size,CDR3 protein,CDR3 DNA
TRBJ2-1,NA,TRBV6-5,NA,CASSPVWGQDEQFF,TGTGCCAGCAGTCCAGTTTGGGGCCAGGATGAGCAGTTCTTC
TRBJ2-5,NA,TRBV7-2,NA,CASSLTLRQDQYF,TGTGCCAGCAGCCTAACCCTAAGACAAGACCAGTACTTC
TRBJ2-2,NA,TRBV5-1,many,CASSLGLVANTGELFF,TGCGCCAGCAGCTTGGGGTTAGTTGCGAACACCGGGGAGCTGTTTTTT
TRBJ2-7,NA,TRBV6-2/TRBV6-3,NA,CASSYSGRKSYEQYF,TGTGCCAGCAGTTACTCAGGGAGAAAGTCCTACGAGCAGTACTTC
TRBJ2-7,TRBD1,TRBV28,medium-sized,CASRPGQSYEQYF,TGTGCCAGCAGGCCGGGACAGAGCTACGAGCAGTACTTC
TRBJ1-2,TRBD1,TRBV19,NA,CASSEPGQGIYGYTF,TGTGCCAGTAGCGAACCGGGACAGGGGATCTATGGCTACACCTTC
TRBJ2-3,TRBD1,TRBV5-1,few,CASSLSGQAGDTQYF,TGCGCCAGCAGCTTGTCCGGACAGGCCGGAGATACGCAGTATTTT
TRBJ1-5,TRBD1,TRBV6-2/TRBV6-3,NA,CASSGRGQNQPQHF,TGTGCCAGCAGTGGCAGGGGACAGAATCAGCCCCAGCATTTT
TRBJ2-4,TRBD2,TRBV20-1,many,CSATPGTSVSIQYF,TGCAGTGCTACGCCCGGGACTAGCGTTAGCATTCAGTACTTC
TRBJ2-3,NA,TRBV28,many,CASSFILGGADTQYF,TGTGCCAGCAGTTTTATCTTAGGAGGGGCGGATACGCAGTATTTT
TRBJ1-5,NA,TRBV9,NA,CASSVTDRQPQHF,TGTGCCAGCAGCGTAACCGACCGGCAGCCCCAGCATTTT
TRBJ1-3,TRBD1,TRBV4-1,many,CASSPTGGAAGNTIYF,TGCGCCAGCAGCCCGACAGGGGGCGCAGCTGGAAACACCATATATTTT
TRBJ2-3,TRBD2,TRBV11-2,NA,CASSGGLAALEDTQYF,TGTGCCAGCAGCGGAGGACTAGCGGCGCTCGAGGATACGCAGTATTTT
TRBJ2-3,NA,TRBV29-1,many,CNPWTETDTQYF,TGCAACCCTTGGACAGAAACAGATACGCAGTATTTT
TRBJ2-1,NA,TRBV4-1,NA,CASSRSSVYNEQFF,TGCGCCAGCAGCCGAAGTTCGGTATACAATGAGCAGTTCTTC
TRBJ2-7,TRBD2,TRBV12-3/TRBV12-4,many,CASAPLGLATRVEQYF,TGTGCCAGCGCCCCACTGGGACTAGCCACACGGGTCGAGCAGTACTTC
TRBJ2-1,NA,TRBV5-4,many,CASSLAANEQFF,TGTGCCAGCAGCTTGGCCGCAAATGAGCAGTTCTTC